These T cell receptor beta chains were read from a single sample in a study of cytomegalovirus exposure and HLA in healthy donors. Assay used: immunoSEQ multiplex PCR; TCRdb lists only in-frame clones, some missing. The sample contains approximately 160,000 clones, around 75% of which appear only once. Sequencing was performed on PBMCs. Receptors were obtained from a man aged 18 to 30 in good health and CMV-seropositive. Both conserved end residues are part of each CDR3. Each record gives: J gene, D gene, clone size, V gene, CDR3 DNA, CDR3 protein. A D gene is named only where the DNA matches it firmly. The size entry is marked missing in some rows and otherwise reads once, few, many or a size class.

J: TRBJ1-2
D: TRBD1
size: .
V: TRBV6-1
DNA: TGTGCCAGCAGAGTACAGGGGGCTCGAGGCTACACCTTC
CDR3: CASRVQGARGYTF

J: TRBJ1-1
D: .
size: .
V: TRBV4-1
DNA: TGCGCCAGCAGCCAAGCAGAGGGTAGCGAAGCTTTCTTT
CDR3: CASSQAEGSEAFF

J: TRBJ1-2
D: .
size: .
V: TRBV29-1
DNA: TGCAGCGTTGAAGGGCCCCTTCGACTCGGCTACACCTTC
CDR3: CSVEGPLRLGYTF

J: TRBJ1-6
D: .
size: few
V: TRBV4-2
DNA: TGTGCCAGCAGCCACCCCTCGGGAGATTCACCCCTCCACTTT
CDR3: CASSHPSGDSPLHF

J: TRBJ1-2
D: TRBD1
size: .
V: TRBV5-4
DNA: TGTGCCAGCAGCCTGGACAGGGGGAATCATGGCTACACCTTC
CDR3: CASSLDRGNHGYTF

J: TRBJ2-1
D: TRBD2
size: .
V: TRBV7-8
DNA: TGTGCCAGCAGCTTAGTTCGGGGGAGGGCCAGGTCCTACAATGAGCAGTTCTTC
CDR3: CASSLVRGRARSYNEQFF

J: TRBJ1-2
D: TRBD1
size: .
V: TRBV6-1
DNA: TGTGCCAGCAGTACCGCCTTCGGACAGGGTGACGGCTACACCTTC
CDR3: CASSTAFGQGDGYTF

J: TRBJ2-2
D: .
size: .
V: TRBV7-8
DNA: TGTGCCAGCAGCTGGAGGGTCATAACGAACACCGGGGAGCTGTTTTTT
CDR3: CASSWRVITNTGELFF

J: TRBJ2-3
D: .
size: .
V: TRBV10-1
DNA: TGCGCCAGCAGTGATTCGGGTACGCAGTATTTT
CDR3: CASSDSGTQYF

J: TRBJ1-2
D: .
size: few
V: TRBV5-6
DNA: TGTGCCAGCAGCTTGGCCGGAGGGAACTCCTATGGCTACACCTTC
CDR3: CASSLAGGNSYGYTF

J: TRBJ2-3
D: .
size: .
V: TRBV7-9
DNA: TGTGCCAGCAGCCCACTACTTCCGACAGATACGCAGTATTTT
CDR3: CASSPLLPTDTQYF

J: TRBJ2-3
D: TRBD2
size: .
V: TRBV30
DNA: TGTGCCTGGAGTAGTGGGGGGGAGCCTCTCGCGAGCACAGATACGCAGTATTTT
CDR3: CAWSSGGEPLASTDTQYF

J: TRBJ1-3
D: .
size: .
V: TRBV2
DNA: TGTGCCAGCAGTGTTGGTTTGACAGGCACCTACTCTGGAAACACCATATATTTT
CDR3: CASSVGLTGTYSGNTIYF

J: TRBJ2-1
D: TRBD2
size: .
V: TRBV7-9
DNA: TGTGCCAGCAGCACACGCTCCGGGACTAGGGATGAGCAGTTCTTC
CDR3: CASSTRSGTRDEQFF

J: TRBJ2-2
D: TRBD2
size: .
V: TRBV4-1
DNA: TGCGCCAGCAGCCAAGAAGGTAGCGGGGCTACCGGGGAGCTGTTTTTT
CDR3: CASSQEGSGATGELFF

J: TRBJ2-6
D: TRBD2
size: few
V: TRBV27
DNA: TGTGCCAGCAGCCGGACTAGCGGGGCAACCTCTGGGGCCAACGTCCTGACTTTC
CDR3: CASSRTSGATSGANVLTF

J: TRBJ2-2
D: TRBD1
size: .
V: TRBV27
DNA: TGTGCCAGCAGATCCCCGTCTAGGACAGGGGGCGCCGGGGAGCTGTTTTTT
CDR3: CASRSPSRTGGAGELFF

J: TRBJ2-4
D: .
size: .
V: TRBV6-1
DNA: TGTGCCAGCAGAATACAGCTAGCCAAAAACATTCAGTACTTC
CDR3: CASRIQLAKNIQYF

J: TRBJ1-2
D: .
size: .
V: TRBV27
DNA: TGTGCCAGCGGTCCGAGGGTATCGGACTATGGCTACACCTTC
CDR3: CASGPRVSDYGYTF

J: TRBJ1-2
D: TRBD1
size: .
V: TRBV6-1
DNA: TGTGCCAGCACCGAGGACAGGGGGCCGAACTATGGCTACACCTTC
CDR3: CASTEDRGPNYGYTF

J: TRBJ2-5
D: TRBD2
size: .
V: TRBV30
DNA: TGTGCCTGGAGTCCCACTGGAGCGGGAGGGGAGACCCAGTACTTC
CDR3: CAWSPTGAGGETQYF

J: TRBJ1-2
D: .
size: .
V: TRBV19
DNA: TGTGCCAGTAGTATAAACAGGGCGGATGGCTACACCTTC
CDR3: CASSINRADGYTF

J: TRBJ1-1
D: .
size: few
V: TRBV7-9
DNA: TGTGCCAGCAGCTTACTTCGGGGGGGAATCGCTGAAGCTTTCTTT
CDR3: CASSLLRGGIAEAFF

J: TRBJ2-3
D: .
size: .
V: TRBV2
DNA: TGTGCCAGCAGTGTCTCAGATACGCAGTATTTT
CDR3: CASSVSDTQYF

J: TRBJ1-5
D: TRBD1
size: .
V: TRBV2
DNA: TGTGCCAGCAGACTGGACAGGGTTGGCAATCAGCCCCAGCATTTT
CDR3: CASRLDRVGNQPQHF

J: TRBJ1-3
D: .
size: .
V: TRBV30
DNA: TGTGCCTGGATCACCGGGGGAGACACCATATATTTT
CDR3: CAWITGGDTIYF

J: TRBJ2-4
D: .
size: .
V: TRBV28
DNA: TGTGCCACCATCGACGGAGGTAGGAACATTCAGTACTTC
CDR3: CATIDGGRNIQYF

J: TRBJ1-2
D: .
size: .
V: TRBV6-5
DNA: TGTGCCAGCAGTTTGGACAGAGATGGCTACACCTTC
CDR3: CASSLDRDGYTF

J: TRBJ1-3
D: .
size: few
V: TRBV30
DNA: TGTGCCTGGACCTTGACAGGCTCTGGAAACACCATATATTTT
CDR3: CAWTLTGSGNTIYF

J: TRBJ1-2
D: .
size: .
V: TRBV27
DNA: TGTGCCAGCGGGATATCGTCCCAGGGGCATTATGGCTACACCTTC
CDR3: CASGISSQGHYGYTF

J: TRBJ2-3
D: TRBD2
size: .
V: TRBV27
DNA: TGTGCCAGCAAAGGTCGGAGCGGGGGTTACTCTGATACGCAGTATTTT
CDR3: CASKGRSGGYSDTQYF

J: TRBJ2-1
D: .
size: few
V: TRBV6-1
DNA: TGTGCCAGCATAAGGGACTTAAGCTCCTACAATGAGCAGTTCTTC
CDR3: CASIRDLSSYNEQFF

J: TRBJ2-2
D: TRBD1
size: .
V: TRBV9
DNA: TGTGCCAGCAGCGGGGACAGGGGGCAAATTTGGAGCACCGGGGAGCTGTTTTTT
CDR3: CASSGDRGQIWSTGELFF

J: TRBJ1-2
D: .
size: .
V: TRBV7-2
DNA: TGTGCCAGCAGCTTAGGGGGGGGCGCGGAGGGCTACACCTTC
CDR3: CASSLGGGAEGYTF

J: TRBJ2-2
D: .
size: .
V: TRBV19
DNA: TGTGCCAGTAGTCTCGGGACACCGCTTACCGGGGAGCTGTTTTTT
CDR3: CASSLGTPLTGELFF

J: TRBJ1-5
D: .
size: .
V: TRBV27
DNA: TGTGCCAGCAGTTTCTCTGGCGGTTGGCCCCAGCATTTT
CDR3: CASSFSGGWPQHF

J: TRBJ2-1
D: TRBD2
size: .
V: TRBV5-4
DNA: TGTGCCAGCAGCTTGACTAGCGGGAGTGGAGAGCAGTTCTTC
CDR3: CASSLTSGSGEQFF

J: TRBJ1-4
D: .
size: .
V: TRBV28
DNA: TGTGCCAGCAGAACCGGAAGCCGGAGGTTTGAAAAACTGTTTTTT
CDR3: CASRTGSRRFEKLFF

J: TRBJ1-1
D: .
size: few
V: TRBV5-1
DNA: TGCGCCAGTTCGCCCCTCGGACTCCCTGAAGCTTTCTTT
CDR3: CASSPLGLPEAFF

J: TRBJ1-2
D: TRBD1
size: once
V: TRBV19
DNA: TGTGCCAGTAGTTTACGACAGGGTGCCGGCTACACCTTC
CDR3: CASSLRQGAGYTF

J: TRBJ1-4
D: TRBD1
size: .
V: TRBV9
DNA: TGTGCCAGCAGCGAGGGGGACAGGGGAGGATCAACTAATGAAAAACTGTTTTTT
CDR3: CASSEGDRGGSTNEKLFF

J: TRBJ1-5
D: .
size: .
V: TRBV6-7
DNA: TGTGCCAGCAGGCCCCTCGGGGAAGCGAATCAGCCCCAGCATTTT
CDR3: CASRPLGEANQPQHF

J: TRBJ2-3
D: TRBD2
size: .
V: TRBV28
DNA: TGTGCCAGCAGGAAGGCGGGGGGTCCTAGCACAGATACGCAGTATTTT
CDR3: CASRKAGGPSTDTQYF

J: TRBJ2-1
D: .
size: .
V: TRBV6-1
DNA: TGTGCCAGCAGGTATGGGTCCGGGACACCGTTCTTC
CDR3: CASRYGSGTPFF

J: TRBJ1-1
D: .
size: .
V: TRBV19
DNA: TGTGCCAGTAGTCCGACAGTCAACACTGAAGCTTTCTTT
CDR3: CASSPTVNTEAFF

J: TRBJ2-2
D: TRBD1
size: .
V: TRBV4-1
DNA: TGCGCCAGCAGCCAAGACCCGGGACAGGCCGGGGAGCTGTTTTTT
CDR3: CASSQDPGQAGELFF

J: TRBJ1-1
D: .
size: .
V: TRBV2
DNA: TGTGCCAGCACCCTAGGGGAGAACACTGAAGCTTTCTTT
CDR3: CASTLGENTEAFF

J: TRBJ1-4
D: .
size: .
V: TRBV19
DNA: TGTGCCAGTAGTATAGGCCGGGAAGAAAAACTGTTTTTT
CDR3: CASSIGREEKLFF

J: TRBJ2-2
D: .
size: .
V: TRBV6-1
DNA: TGTGCCAGCGGGTTATTCCCCCCGGGCACCGGGGAGCTGTTTTTT
CDR3: CASGLFPPGTGELFF

J: TRBJ2-3
D: TRBD2
size: .
V: TRBV14
DNA: TGTGCCAGCAGCCCGCTAGCGGACACAGATACGCAGTATTTT
CDR3: CASSPLADTDTQYF

J: TRBJ2-2
D: .
size: .
V: TRBV7-9
DNA: TGTGCCAGCAGCAACCCATTAGGGGTTACCGGGGAGCTGTTTTTT
CDR3: CASSNPLGVTGELFF

J: TRBJ1-4
D: TRBD1
size: .
V: TRBV13
DNA: TGTGCCAGCAGCTCCCAGGAGCAGGGGGCTGACGGAAAACTGTTTTTT
CDR3: CASSSQEQGADGKLFF

J: TRBJ1-4
D: TRBD1
size: .
V: TRBV28
DNA: TGTGCCAGCAGGGGACAGGGGACCTTTAATGAAAAACTGTTTTTT
CDR3: CASRGQGTFNEKLFF